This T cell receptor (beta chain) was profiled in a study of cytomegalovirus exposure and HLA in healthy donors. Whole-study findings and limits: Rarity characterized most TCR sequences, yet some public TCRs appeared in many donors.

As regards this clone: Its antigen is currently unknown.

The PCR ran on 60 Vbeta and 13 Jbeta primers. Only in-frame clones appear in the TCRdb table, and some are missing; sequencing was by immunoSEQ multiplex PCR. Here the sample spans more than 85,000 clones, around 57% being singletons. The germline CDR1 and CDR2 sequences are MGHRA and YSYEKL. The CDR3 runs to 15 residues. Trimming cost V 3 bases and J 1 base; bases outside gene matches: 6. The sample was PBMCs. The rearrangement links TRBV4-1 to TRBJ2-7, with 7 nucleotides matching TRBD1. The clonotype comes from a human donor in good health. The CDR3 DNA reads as TGCGCCAGCAGCCAGAGACAGGGTGAGTCCTACGAGCAGTACTTC. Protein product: CASSQRQGESYEQYF.